Included here is one T cell receptor (beta chain) sequence, with context. Antigen specificity is unknown. This table comes from immunoSEQ multiplex PCR, and its TCRdb copy is limited to in-frame clones, with some not included. The sample includes fewer than 300,000 clones, about 92% of them seen just once. Trimming cost V 3 bases and J 4 bases, with 12 bases left between them. Germline assignment: CDR1 KGHSH and CDR2 LQKENI. This CDR3 has 14 residues. The sample is drawn from a study of T cell responses to AZD1222 COVID-19 vaccine. Findings and caveats of the study: Clonal diversity may have been underestimated, and the donors were mostly white British, with more females than males. Researchers took repertoire samples only after the peak T cell response had come. Compared with day 0, the breadth and depth of the Spike-specific TCR repertoire rose significantly after two doses of AZD1222. In the spike-specific TCR repertoire, nearly half reportedly target unmutated variant regions.

The source of this sequence is an adult in good health. The starting material was peripheral blood, obtained on day 0 of AZD1222 vaccination. The genes are TRBV18 and TRBJ1-1, with D perhaps matching TRBD1 (6 bases). CDR3 amino acids: CASSPATGGTEAFF. The DNA for the CDR3 is TGTGCCAGCTCACCCGCGACAGGAGGCACTGAAGCTTTCTTT.